This T cell receptor beta chain was profiled in a study of shared clonotypes between healthy human individuals. The overall study: A donor's plate count was three for CD4 naive and three for CD4 memory; CD8 naive had two and CD8 memory one.

Study observations and caveats: The study sampled only blood, and tissue repertoires likely differ. There were few donors, and this limited the genetic and exposure-history diversity represented.

The germline gives CDR1 WSHSY, CDR2 SAAADI. The CDR3 has 13 amino acids. V was trimmed by 6 bases and J by 8 bases, leaving 14 bases between them. This table comes from immunoSEQ multiplex PCR, and its TCRdb copy is limited to in-frame clones, with some not included. The data hold a few million clones, with 90% to 95% observed a single time. About this clone itself: Its antigen is still unknown.

The sample taken for sequencing was naive CD4+ T cells from PBMCs. The subset denotes: CD45RA+ positively selected. This chain connects TRBV10-2 to TRBJ2-1, with a possible D match to TRBD1 (5 bases). This receptor was obtained from a man between 18 and 35 years old in good health. Some clones in this sample may be carry-over from other donors' samples. CDR3 sequence (DNA): TGCGCCAGCAGCCAACAGGTTTTTTATGAGCAGTTCTTC. Amino acids: CASSQQVFYEQFF.